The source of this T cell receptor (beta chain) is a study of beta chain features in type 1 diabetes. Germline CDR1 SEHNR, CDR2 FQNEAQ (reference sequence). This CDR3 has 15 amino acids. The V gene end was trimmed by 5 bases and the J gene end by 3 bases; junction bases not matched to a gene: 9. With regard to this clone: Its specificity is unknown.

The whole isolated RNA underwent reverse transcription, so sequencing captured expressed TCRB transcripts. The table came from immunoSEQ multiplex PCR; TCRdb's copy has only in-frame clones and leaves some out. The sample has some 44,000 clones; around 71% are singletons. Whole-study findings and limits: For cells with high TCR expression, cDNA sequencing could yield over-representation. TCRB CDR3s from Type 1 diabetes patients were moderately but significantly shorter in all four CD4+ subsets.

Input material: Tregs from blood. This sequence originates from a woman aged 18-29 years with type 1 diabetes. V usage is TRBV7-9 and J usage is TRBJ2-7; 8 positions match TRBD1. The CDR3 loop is CASSPPTGELYEQYF. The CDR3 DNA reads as TGTGCCAGCAGCCCGCCGACAGGGGAACTCTACGAGCAGTACTTC.